The next 6 T cell receptor beta chains were all read from a single sample in a study of human T cells and chemical hapten exposure. TCRdb re-called the RACE reads through MiXCR, storing one row per CDR3 protein. This sample has roughly 80,000 distinct CDR3 sequences, with about 11% found just once. Noted time point: patch test 1, 2 weeks after DPC sensitization. Documented treatment: therapeutic diphenylcyclopropenone sensitization with weekly scalp DPC. The sequencing here drew on whole blood, taken in connection with sensitization to the hapten diphenylcyclopropenone (DPC). These receptors were obtained from a woman between 45 and 60 years old with alopecia areata. Some clones in this sample may be carry-over from other donors' samples.

This clonotype occurred many times. V and J are TRBV6-1 and TRBJ1-1; TRBD1 aligns across 8 bases. V was pared by 10 bases and J by 0 bases, with 4 bases of the junction left unmatched. CDR1 is MNHNS and CDR2 is SASEGT in the germline V gene. CDR3 length: 13 amino acids. CDR3 amino acids: CATRQGLNTEAFF. CDR3 sequence (DNA): TGTGCCACCCGACAGGGGTTGAACACTGAAGCTTTCTTT.

This clonotype was found a few times. The chain carries TRBV18 and TRBJ2-5; D is unresolved. The CDR3 runs 16 residues. Per the germline V gene, CDR1 is KGHSH and CDR2 is LQKENI. V lost 2 bases to trimming and J lost 0 bases, with 13 bases between them. CDR3 nucleotides: TGTGCCAGCTCACCAGAAGGCAGAACGTACCAAGAGACCCAGTACTTC. This encodes CASSPEGRTYQETQYF.

The gene calls are TRBV6-2 or TRBV6-3 and TRBJ1-1; tentatively, D is TRBD1 (6 bases). CDR1 is MNHEY and CDR2 is SVGEGT in the germline V gene. The CDR3 contains 15 residues. Trimming took off 5 bases at V and 0 bases at J, with 13 bases between the two ends. The CDR3 region has the DNA TGTGCCAGCAGTGAACAGACAGGTTTGAACACTGAAGCTTTCTTT. Its protein is CASSEQTGLNTEAFF.

The chain joins TRBV5-1 to TRBJ2-2; a possible D gene is TRBD1 (5 bases). V was cut by 3 bases and J by 2 bases, with 11 bases left in between. Germline CDR1 and CDR2: SGHRS and YFSETQ. This CDR3 region has 15 residues. The CDR3 DNA follows: TGCGCCAGCAGCTACCGCCAGGGTAACACCGGGGAGCTGTTTTTT. Amino acid sequence: CASSYRQGNTGELFF. The variable domain in full, completed from reference TRBV5-1 and TRBJ2-2, reads KAGVTQTPRYLIKTRGQQVTLSCSPISGHRSVSWYQQTPGQGLQFLFEYFSETQRNKGNFPGRFSGRQFSNSRSEMNVSTLELGDSALYLCASSYRQGNTGELFFGEGSRLTVL.

In this sample, this clonotype turned up many times. This chain links TRBV29-1 with TRBJ2-7; TRBD1 aligns across 7 bases. After removal of 0 bases from V and 4 bases from J, the junction contained 9 bases not matched to a gene. The CDR3 runs to 15 residues. Germline V lookup: CDR1 SQVTM, CDR2 ANQGSEA. The chain's CDR3 is CSVEDRDSRGYEQYF. The CDR3 coding sequence is TGCAGCGTTGAAGATCGGGACAGCAGGGGTTACGAGCAGTACTTC.

This chain connects TRBV28 to TRBJ1-2; 8 nucleotides line up with TRBD1. The junction had 5 bases not matched to a gene; V was cut back by 4 bases and J by 4 bases. Germline lookup yields CDR1 MDHEN and CDR2 SYDVKM. This CDR3 is built from 14 residues. DNA of the CDR3: TGTGCCAGCAGTTCGAACAGGGGGATCTATGGCTACACCTTC. Its protein is CASSSNRGIYGYTF.